A selection of T cell receptor beta chains follows, all from one sample in a study of blood T cell repertoires in COVID-19. TCRdb's copy holds only in-frame clones and misses some; the assay was immunoSEQ multiplex PCR. The sample carries roughly 220,000 clones, roughly 89% recorded once. The specimen was peripheral blood. These receptors were obtained from a man younger than 40 who had recovered from COVID-19. Both conserved end residues are part of each CDR3. The D gene is left open where the match is weak. Not all rows give a size; the values are once, few, many and, for expanded clones, a class.

V: TRBV12-5
J: TRBJ2-3
size: -
D: -
CDR3: CASGQGVGTDTQYF
DNA: TGTGCTAGTGGCCAGGGCGTGGGCACAGATACGCAGTATTTT

V: TRBV5-1
J: TRBJ2-1
size: -
D: -
CDR3: CASSSNGYNEQFF
DNA: TGCGCCAGCAGCTCGAACGGCTACAATGAGCAGTTCTTC

V: TRBV5-4
J: TRBJ1-3
size: -
D: -
CDR3: CASGLQGAGNTIYF
DNA: TGTGCCAGCGGTCTACAGGGAGCTGGAAACACCATATATTTT

V: TRBV11-2
J: TRBJ2-3
size: -
D: -
CDR3: CASSEQGSPTDTQYF
DNA: TGTGCCAGCAGCGAACAGGGAAGCCCCACAGATACGCAGTATTTT

V: TRBV18
J: TRBJ1-2
size: -
D: TRBD1
CDR3: CASSPPGQGASGYTF
DNA: TGTGCCAGCTCACCACCGGGACAGGGGGCGTCCGGCTACACCTTC

V: TRBV12-5
J: TRBJ1-4
size: once
D: TRBD1
CDR3: CASGSGTVLEKLFF
DNA: TGTGCTAGTGGTTCCGGGACAGTGTTAGAAAAACTGTTTTTT

V: TRBV15
J: TRBJ2-6
size: -
D: TRBD2
CDR3: CATSRSGGAGANVLTF
DNA: TGTGCCACCAGCAGGAGCGGGGGAGCTGGGGCCAACGTCCTGACTTTC

V: TRBV29-1
J: TRBJ1-2
size: -
D: -
CDR3: CSANPGGGGYTF
DNA: TGCAGCGCCAACCCCGGGGGTGGCGGCTACACCTTC

V: TRBV7-9
J: TRBJ2-7
size: -
D: TRBD2
CDR3: CASSPLRLAGGIYEQYF
DNA: TGTGCCAGCAGCCCCTTGAGGCTAGCGGGGGGAATTTACGAGCAGTACTTC

V: TRBV5-1
J: TRBJ1-6
size: -
D: -
CDR3: CASSSPGQIPRRSYNSPLHF
DNA: TGCGCCAGCAGCTCCCCAGGGCAGATACCCCGGCGATCCTATAATTCACCCCTCCACTTT

V: TRBV5-1
J: TRBJ2-5
size: -
D: TRBD2
CDR3: CASSLTGGQETQYF
DNA: TGCGCCAGCAGCTTAACGGGGGGGCAAGAGACCCAGTACTTC

V: TRBV14
J: TRBJ1-2
size: -
D: TRBD1
CDR3: CASSQWTGAPLYGYTF
DNA: TGTGCCAGCAGCCAGTGGACAGGCGCTCCCCTATATGGCTACACCTTC

V: TRBV6-5
J: TRBJ1-5
size: -
D: -
CDR3: CASSYQSGIAQPQHF
DNA: TGTGCCAGCAGTTACCAATCAGGGATCGCTCAGCCCCAGCATTTT

V: TRBV10-3
J: TRBJ2-5
size: -
D: TRBD1
CDR3: CAIKDRGETQYF
DNA: TGTGCCATCAAGGACAGGGGGGAGACCCAGTACTTC

V: TRBV6-5
J: TRBJ1-1
size: many
D: -
CDR3: CASSSQGGGWGAFF
DNA: TGTGCCAGCAGTTCACAGGGAGGGGGTTGGGGAGCTTTCTTT

V: TRBV9
J: TRBJ1-2
size: -
D: TRBD1
CDR3: CASSEQGAGGYTF
DNA: TGTGCCAGCAGCGAGCAGGGGGCAGGCGGCTACACCTTC

V: TRBV6-5
J: TRBJ1-1
size: -
D: -
CDR3: CASSYSTGWTEAFF
DNA: TGTGCCAGCAGTTACAGTACGGGGTGGACTGAAGCTTTCTTT

V: TRBV19
J: TRBJ1-1
size: -
D: -
CDR3: CASSKTGIEGTEAFF
DNA: TGTGCCAGTAGTAAGACAGGTATCGAGGGCACTGAAGCTTTCTTT

V: TRBV10-1
J: TRBJ1-4
size: -
D: -
CDR3: CASSETVAQGGEKLFF
DNA: TGCGCCAGCAGTGAAACGGTTGCACAGGGTGGTGAAAAACTGTTTTTT

V: TRBV9
J: TRBJ1-5
size: -
D: -
CDR3: CASSVGVGGSNQPQHF
DNA: TGTGCCAGCAGCGTAGGTGTCGGGGGTAGCAATCAGCCCCAGCATTTT

V: TRBV18
J: TRBJ1-5
size: -
D: -
CDR3: CASTSWGDQPQHF
DNA: TGTGCCAGCACCTCATGGGGGGATCAGCCCCAGCATTTT

V: TRBV6-5
J: TRBJ2-4
size: once
D: -
CDR3: CASSYSPGSRNIQYF
DNA: TGTGCCAGCAGTTACTCGCCAGGGTCCAGAAACATTCAGTACTTC

V: TRBV15
J: TRBJ1-5
size: -
D: -
CDR3: CATSRDTRPQHF
DNA: TGTGCCACCAGCAGAGACACTCGGCCCCAGCATTTT

V: TRBV7-5
J: TRBJ1-2
size: -
D: -
CDR3: CARSPNATTDKGSGYTF
DNA: TGTGCCAGAAGCCCAAATGCCACCACCGATAAAGGGAGTGGCTACACCTTC

V: TRBV4-3
J: TRBJ1-2
size: -
D: TRBD1
CDR3: CASSPPVGTGAYGYTF
DNA: TGCGCCAGCAGCCCTCCTGTGGGGACAGGGGCCTATGGCTACACCTTC

V: TRBV19
J: TRBJ1-4
size: -
D: -
CDR3: CASSLGRVNEKLFF
DNA: TGTGCCAGTAGTTTGGGCAGGGTTAATGAAAAACTGTTTTTT

V: TRBV15
J: TRBJ2-6
size: -
D: -
CDR3: CATSRAAGLYSGANVLTF
DNA: TGTGCCACCAGCAGAGCAGCAGGCCTGTACTCTGGGGCCAACGTCCTGACTTTC

V: TRBV9
J: TRBJ1-3
size: once
D: -
CDR3: CASGDRSSSGNTIYF
DNA: TGTGCCAGCGGAGACAGGTCAAGCTCTGGAAACACCATATATTTT

V: TRBV7-9
J: TRBJ1-4
size: once
D: -
CDR3: CASSSPREGRGEKLFF
DNA: TGTGCCAGCAGCTCCCCCCGGGAGGGGAGAGGAGAAAAACTGTTTTTT

V: TRBV12-2
J: TRBJ2-5
size: -
D: -
CDR3: CASRLASRGGEETQYF
DNA: TGTGCAAGTCGCTTAGCCTCTCGAGGGGGGGAAGAGACCCAGTACTTC

V: TRBV14
J: TRBJ1-2
size: -
D: TRBD1
CDR3: CASSQNPAGGYYGYTF
DNA: TGTGCCAGCAGCCAAAATCCCGCAGGGGGCTACTATGGCTACACCTTC

V: TRBV11-2
J: TRBJ1-6
size: -
D: -
CDR3: CASIGGFAYNSPLHF
DNA: TGTGCCAGCATCGGGGGGTTCGCCTATAATTCACCCCTCCACTTT

V: TRBV9
J: TRBJ2-2
size: -
D: TRBD2
CDR3: CASSVVGSGGLDTGELFF
DNA: TGTGCCAGCAGCGTAGTAGGTAGCGGGGGGCTAGACACCGGGGAGCTGTTTTTT

V: TRBV9
J: TRBJ2-7
size: -
D: TRBD1
CDR3: CASSDSPGQTTYEQYF
DNA: TGTGCCAGCAGCGACTCTCCGGGACAGACTACCTACGAGCAGTACTTC

V: TRBV6-4
J: TRBJ2-7
size: -
D: -
CDR3: CASSLKGAYEQYF
DNA: TGTGCCAGCAGTCTTAAGGGGGCCTACGAGCAGTACTTC

V: TRBV5-5
J: TRBJ2-1
size: -
D: -
CDR3: CASSSFTGMDEQFF
DNA: TGTGCCAGCAGCTCATTCACAGGGATGGATGAGCAGTTCTTC

V: TRBV10-2
J: TRBJ1-5
size: -
D: TRBD1
CDR3: CASSDPGQGGSNQPQHF
DNA: TGCGCCAGCAGTGACCCGGGACAGGGGGGTAGCAATCAGCCCCAGCATTTT